This T cell receptor (beta chain) was sequenced in a study of T cell repertoires and HLA-DP antigens. The sample holds one count of this clone. No antigen is known for it. Germline CDR1 reads GTSNPN; CDR2 reads SVGIG (reference sequence). V was trimmed by 2 bases and J by 7 bases, leaving 14 bases between them. The CDR3 length is 14 residues. Using immunoSEQ multiplex PCR, the repertoire was profiled, and TCRdb retains in-frame clones only, with some absent. The table has 90,000 to 130,000 clones, nearly 95% seen once. The V gene is TRBV30, the J gene TRBJ1-4; a weak D match, TRBD1 (6 bases). The source material was CD4+ T cells from PBMCs. The receptor was isolated from a woman between 18 and 29 years old in good health and CMV-seronegative. Here the CDR3 reads CAWSLAQGIEKLFF. CDR3 nucleotides: TGTGCCTGGAGTTTGGCCCAGGGGATTGAAAAACTGTTTTTT. The whole variable domain, filled in from reference TRBV30 and TRBJ1-4, reads SQTIHQWPATLVQPVGSPLSLECTVEGTSNPNLYWYRQAAGRGLQLLFYSVGIGQISSEVPQNLSASRPQDRQFILSSKKLLLSDSGFYLCAWSLAQGIEKLFFGSGTQLSVL.